The clone carrying this T cell receptor beta chain was seen repeatedly, ten times or more. No antigen is known for it. The source of the PBMCs was about 10 ml of fresh peripheral blood. Trimming removed 2 bases from V and 1 base from J, with 6 bases in between. The CDR3 is 13 residues long. From germline, CDR1 is SGHKS and CDR2 YYEKEE (reference sequence). Amplification of TCR beta CDR3 regions used RNA as the template. The HTBI primer set drove a first-round RT-PCR of the TCR CDR3. TCRdb redid the calling of the multiplex PCR reads with MiXCR, one entry per CDR3 protein. The sample carries approximately 400,000 distinct CDR3 sequences, about 15% recorded once. This sample is drawn from a study of T cells in Graves' hyperthyroidism and ophthalmopathy. Study at large: Peripheral blood samples were taken at initial diagnosis, prior to any treatment.

Study-wide results and limits: The majority of expanded thyroid clonotypes above 0.001 also appeared in blood.

The source of this sequence is a woman in her late teens or twenties with Graves' hyperthyroidism. Sequences were obtained from blood. The chain combines TRBV5-5 with TRBJ2-5; no firm D call. The CDR3 reads CASSFSTQETQYF. The CDR3 DNA reads TGTGCCAGCAGCTTTTCTACCCAAGAGACCCAGTACTTC.